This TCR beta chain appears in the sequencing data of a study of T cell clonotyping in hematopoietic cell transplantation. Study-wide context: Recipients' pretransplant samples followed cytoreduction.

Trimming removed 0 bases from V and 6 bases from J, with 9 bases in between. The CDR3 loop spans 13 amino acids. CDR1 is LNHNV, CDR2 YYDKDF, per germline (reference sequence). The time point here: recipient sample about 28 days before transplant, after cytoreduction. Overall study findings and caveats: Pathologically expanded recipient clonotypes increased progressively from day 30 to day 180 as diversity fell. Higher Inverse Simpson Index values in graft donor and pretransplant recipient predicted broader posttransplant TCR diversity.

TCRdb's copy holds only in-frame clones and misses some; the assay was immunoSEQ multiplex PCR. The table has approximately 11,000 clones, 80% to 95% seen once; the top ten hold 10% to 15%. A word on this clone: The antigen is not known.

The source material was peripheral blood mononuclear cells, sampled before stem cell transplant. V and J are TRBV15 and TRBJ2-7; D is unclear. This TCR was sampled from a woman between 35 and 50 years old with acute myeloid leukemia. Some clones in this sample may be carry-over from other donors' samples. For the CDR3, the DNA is TGTGCCACCAGCAGAGATCCCTATGTCGAGCAGTACTTC. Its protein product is CATSRDPYVEQYF.